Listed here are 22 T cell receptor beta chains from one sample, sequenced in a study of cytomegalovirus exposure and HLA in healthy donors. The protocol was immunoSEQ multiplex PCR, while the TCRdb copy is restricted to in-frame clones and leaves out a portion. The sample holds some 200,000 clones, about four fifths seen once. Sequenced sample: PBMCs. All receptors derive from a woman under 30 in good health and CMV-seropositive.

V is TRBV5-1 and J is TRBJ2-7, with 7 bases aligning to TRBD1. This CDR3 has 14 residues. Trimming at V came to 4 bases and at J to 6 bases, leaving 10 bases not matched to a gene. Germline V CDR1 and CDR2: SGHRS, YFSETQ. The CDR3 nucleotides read TGCGCCAGCAGCGGACAGGTGGTCGGTAGCGAGCAGTACTTC. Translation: CASSGQVVGSEQYF.

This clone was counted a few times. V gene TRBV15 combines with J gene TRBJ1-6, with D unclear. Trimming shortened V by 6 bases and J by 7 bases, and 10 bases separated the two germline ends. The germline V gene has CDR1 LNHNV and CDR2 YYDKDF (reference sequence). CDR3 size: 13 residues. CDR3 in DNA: TGTGCCACCAGAGGGAGGAGGAATTCACCCCTCCACTTT. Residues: CATRGRRNSPLHF. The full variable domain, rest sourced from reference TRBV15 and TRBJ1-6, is DAMVIQNPRYQVTQFGKPVTLSCSQTLNHNVMYWYQQKSSQAPKLLFHYYDKDFNNEADTPDNFQSRRPNTSFCFLDIRSPGLGDTAMYLCATRGRRNSPLHFGNGTRLTVT.

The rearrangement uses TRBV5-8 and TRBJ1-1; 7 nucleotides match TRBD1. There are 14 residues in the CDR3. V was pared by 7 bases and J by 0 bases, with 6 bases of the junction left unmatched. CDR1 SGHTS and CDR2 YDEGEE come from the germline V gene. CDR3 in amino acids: CASPGGRMNTEAFF. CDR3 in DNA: TGTGCCAGCCCAGGGGGACGGATGAACACTGAAGCTTTCTTT.

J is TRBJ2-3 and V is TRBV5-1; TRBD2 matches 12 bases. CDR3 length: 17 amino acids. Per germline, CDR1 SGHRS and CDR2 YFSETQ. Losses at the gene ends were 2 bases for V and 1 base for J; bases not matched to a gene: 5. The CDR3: CASSLRLAGDRTDTQYF. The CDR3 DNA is TGCGCCAGCAGCTTAAGACTAGCGGGGGACCGCACAGATACGCAGTATTTT.

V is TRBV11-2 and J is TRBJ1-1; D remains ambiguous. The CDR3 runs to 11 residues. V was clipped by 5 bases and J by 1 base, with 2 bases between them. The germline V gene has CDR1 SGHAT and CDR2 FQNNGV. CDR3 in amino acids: CASSRNTEAFF. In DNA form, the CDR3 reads TGTGCCAGCAGCCGGAACACTGAAGCTTTCTTT.

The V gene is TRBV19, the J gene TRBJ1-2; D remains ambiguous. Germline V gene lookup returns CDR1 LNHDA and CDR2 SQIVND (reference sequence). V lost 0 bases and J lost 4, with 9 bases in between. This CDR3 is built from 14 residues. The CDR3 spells CASSIDILAYGYTF. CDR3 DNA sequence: TGTGCCAGTAGTATAGACATCCTGGCCTATGGCTACACCTTC.

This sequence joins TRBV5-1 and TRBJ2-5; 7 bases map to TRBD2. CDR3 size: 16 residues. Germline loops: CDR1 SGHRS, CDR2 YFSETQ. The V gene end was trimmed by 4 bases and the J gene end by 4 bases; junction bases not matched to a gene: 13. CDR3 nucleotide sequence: TGCGCCAGCAGCCCAGCAGCGGGGCGTCGCCTAGAGACCCAGTACTTC. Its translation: CASSPAAGRRLETQYF.

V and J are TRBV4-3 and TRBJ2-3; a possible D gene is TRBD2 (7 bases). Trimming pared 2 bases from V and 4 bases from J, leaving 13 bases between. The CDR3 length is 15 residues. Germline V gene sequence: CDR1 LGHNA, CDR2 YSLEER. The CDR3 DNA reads TGCGCCAGCAGCCAAAACGGGGGGCGCGCAGATACGCAGTATTTT. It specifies CASSQNGGRADTQYF.

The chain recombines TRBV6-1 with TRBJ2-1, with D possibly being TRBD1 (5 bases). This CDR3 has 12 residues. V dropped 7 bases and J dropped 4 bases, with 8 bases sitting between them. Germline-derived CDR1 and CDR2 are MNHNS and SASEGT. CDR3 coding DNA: TGTGCCAGCACAGACAGTTACAATGAGCAGTTCTTC. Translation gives CASTDSYNEQFF.

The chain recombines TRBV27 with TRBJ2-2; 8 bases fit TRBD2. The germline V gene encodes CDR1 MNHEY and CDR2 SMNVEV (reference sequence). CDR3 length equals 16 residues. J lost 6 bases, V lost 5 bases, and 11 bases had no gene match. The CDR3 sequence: CASSGSTSVRAGELFF. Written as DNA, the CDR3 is TGTGCCAGCAGTGGTTCGACTAGCGTTAGAGCCGGGGAGCTGTTTTTT.

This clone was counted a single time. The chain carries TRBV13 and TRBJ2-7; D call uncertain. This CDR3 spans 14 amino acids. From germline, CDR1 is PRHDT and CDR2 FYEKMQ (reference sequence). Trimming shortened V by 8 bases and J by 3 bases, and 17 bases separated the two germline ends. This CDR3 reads CASSSSTLVYEQYF. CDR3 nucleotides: TGTGCCAGCTCCTCGTCGACTCTCGTCTACGAGCAGTACTTC.

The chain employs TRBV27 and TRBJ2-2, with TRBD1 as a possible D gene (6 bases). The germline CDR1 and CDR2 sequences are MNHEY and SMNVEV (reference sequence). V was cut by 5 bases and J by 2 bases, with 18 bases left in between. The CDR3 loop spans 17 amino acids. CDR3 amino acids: CASSLVRGAVNTGELFF. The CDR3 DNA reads TGTGCCAGCAGTCTAGTCAGGGGCGCGGTAAACACCGGGGAGCTGTTTTTT.

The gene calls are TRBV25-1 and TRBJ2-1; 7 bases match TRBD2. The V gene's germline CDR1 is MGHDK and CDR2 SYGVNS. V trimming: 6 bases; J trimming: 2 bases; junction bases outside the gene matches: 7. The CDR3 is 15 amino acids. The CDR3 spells CASSYSGVTYNEQFF. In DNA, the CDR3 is TGTGCCAGCAGCTACAGCGGGGTCACCTACAATGAGCAGTTCTTC.

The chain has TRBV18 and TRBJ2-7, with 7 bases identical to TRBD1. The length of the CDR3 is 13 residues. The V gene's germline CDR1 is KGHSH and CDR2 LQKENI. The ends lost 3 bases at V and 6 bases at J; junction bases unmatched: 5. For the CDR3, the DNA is TGTGCCAGCTCACCCAACAGGGGTTTCGAGCAGTACTTC. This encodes CASSPNRGFEQYF.

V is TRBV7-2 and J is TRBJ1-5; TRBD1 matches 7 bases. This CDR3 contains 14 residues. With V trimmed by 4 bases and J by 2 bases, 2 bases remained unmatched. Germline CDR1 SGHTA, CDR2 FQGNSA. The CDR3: CASSSDRGNQPQHF. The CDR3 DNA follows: TGTGCCAGCAGCTCAGACAGGGGCAATCAGCCCCAGCATTTT.

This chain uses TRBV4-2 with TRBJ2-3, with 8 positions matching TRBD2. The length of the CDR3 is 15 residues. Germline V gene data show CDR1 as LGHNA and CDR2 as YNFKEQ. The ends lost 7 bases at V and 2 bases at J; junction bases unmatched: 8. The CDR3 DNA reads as TGTGCCAGCAAATCTCGGGGGGGCCTCACAGATACGCAGTATTTT. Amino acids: CASKSRGGLTDTQYF.

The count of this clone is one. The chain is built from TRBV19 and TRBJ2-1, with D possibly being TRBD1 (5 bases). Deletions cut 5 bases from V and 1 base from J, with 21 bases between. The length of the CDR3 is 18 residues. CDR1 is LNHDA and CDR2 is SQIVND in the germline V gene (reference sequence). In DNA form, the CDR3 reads TGTGCCAGTAGTCTGCCTTATACAGGTCTTGGGTCCTACAATGAGCAGTTCTTC. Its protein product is CASSLPYTGLGSYNEQFF. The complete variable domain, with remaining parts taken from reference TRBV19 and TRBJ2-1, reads DGGITQSPKYLFRKEGQNVTLSCEQNLNHDAMYWYRQDPGQGLRLIYYSQIVNDFQKGDIAEGYSVSREKKESFPLTVTSAQKNPTAFYLCASSLPYTGLGSYNEQFFGPGTRLTVL.

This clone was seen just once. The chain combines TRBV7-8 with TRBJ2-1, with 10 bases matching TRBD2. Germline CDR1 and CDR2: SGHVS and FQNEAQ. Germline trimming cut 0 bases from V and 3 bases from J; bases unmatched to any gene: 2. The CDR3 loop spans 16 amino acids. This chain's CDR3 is CASSLATSGNYNEQFF. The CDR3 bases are TGTGCCAGCAGCTTAGCAACTAGCGGGAACTACAATGAGCAGTTCTTC.

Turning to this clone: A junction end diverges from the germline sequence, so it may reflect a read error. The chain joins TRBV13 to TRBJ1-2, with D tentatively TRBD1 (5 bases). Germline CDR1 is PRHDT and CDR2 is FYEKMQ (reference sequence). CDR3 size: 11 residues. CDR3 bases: TGTGCCAGCAGCTTAGGAAGGGACTTATTCTTC. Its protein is CASSLGRDLFF.

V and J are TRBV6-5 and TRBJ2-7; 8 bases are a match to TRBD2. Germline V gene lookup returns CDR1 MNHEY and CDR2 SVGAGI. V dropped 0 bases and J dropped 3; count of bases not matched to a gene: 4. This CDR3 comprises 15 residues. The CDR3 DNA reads TGTGCCAGCAGTTACTCGACGGGGACTAGCTACGAGCAGTACTTC. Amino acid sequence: CASSYSTGTSYEQYF.

Here the CDR3 reads CASSLNQGIGYTF. CDR3 bases: TGTGCCAGCAGCTTGAATCAGGGGATTGGCTACACCTTC. The gene calls are TRBV5-5 and TRBJ1-2; D perhaps matches TRBD1 (6 bases). CDR1 and CDR2 (germline): SGHKS, YYEKEE (reference sequence). The length of the CDR3 is 13 residues. The V end lost 1 base, the J end lost 7 bases, and 11 bases lay between the germline ends.

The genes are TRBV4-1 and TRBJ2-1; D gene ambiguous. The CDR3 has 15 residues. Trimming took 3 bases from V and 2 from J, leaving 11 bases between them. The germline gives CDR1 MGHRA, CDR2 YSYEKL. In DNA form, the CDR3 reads TGCGCCAGCAGCCAGGAGCTATACACCTACAATGAGCAGTTCTTC. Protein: CASSQELYTYNEQFF.